Listed below are T cell receptor beta chains from one sample, sequenced in a study of T-cell reconstitution after alpha-beta-depleted transplantation in children. TCRdb reanalysed the PCR reads using MiXCR and keeps one entry per CDR3 protein. Of roughly 200,000 distinct CDR3 sequences listed, roughly 10% were seen once; the top ten hold roughly 6.2%. The sample consisted of PBMCs from the stem cell graft donor, taken from the stem cell graft. These receptors all come from a human donor who donated a stem cell graft to a child with acute lymphoblastic leukemia. Each CDR3 is given with its conserved first and last residue. A D gene is named only where the DNA matches it firmly. A clone size is listed for some rows: how often the clone was seen (once, few, many), or a class if it is expanded.

TRBD1,few,TRBJ2-7,TRBV7-2,CASSVTGTGAYEQYF,TGTGCCAGCAGCGTAACCGGGACAGGGGCCTACGAGCAGTACTTC
-,many,TRBJ2-6,TRBV10-3,CATTGSGANVLTF,TGTGCCACCACAGGGTCTGGGGCCAACGTCCTGACTTTC
TRBD1,-,TRBJ2-1,TRBV5-1,CASSLGGRQGAGNEQFF,TGCGCCAGCAGCTTGGGAGGTAGACAGGGGGCAGGCAATGAGCAGTTCTTC
-,-,TRBJ2-7,TRBV12-3/TRBV12-4,CASSNRDPEQYF,TGTGCCAGCAGCAACAGGGATCCCGAGCAGTACTTC
-,many,TRBJ2-5,TRBV3-1,CASSQGLATKTQYF,TGTGCCAGCAGCCAAGGTCTAGCAACCAAGACCCAGTACTTC
-,-,TRBJ2-7,TRBV2,CASSTDFYEQYF,TGTGCCAGCAGTACTGACTTCTACGAGCAGTACTTC
-,many,TRBJ1-1,TRBV2,CASKDSALTIAFF,TGTGCCAGCAAAGACAGCGCATTAACGATTGCTTTCTTT
TRBD2,many,TRBJ2-2,TRBV3-1,CASSRRSGGGGSSGELFF,TGTGCCAGCAGCCGACGGTCGGGCGGCGGGGGAAGCTCCGGGGAGCTGTTTTTT
-,-,TRBJ1-2,TRBV5-5,CASTPVQGSGYTF,TGTGCCAGCACCCCGGTCCAGGGCAGCGGCTACACCTTC
-,-,TRBJ1-6,TRBV2,CASRPGPDSPLHF,TGTGCCAGCAGACCAGGGCCGGACTCACCCCTCCACTTT
TRBD1,-,TRBJ1-3,TRBV11-2,CASSFGQGQRSGNTIYF,TGTGCCAGCAGCTTCGGACAGGGTCAAAGGTCTGGAAACACCATATATTTT
-,few,TRBJ1-1,TRBV12-3/TRBV12-4,CASTSGTPRAFF,TGTGCCAGCACTTCCGGCACTCCTCGGGCTTTCTTT
-,few,TRBJ2-1,TRBV6-1,CASRESSYNEQFF,TGTGCCAGCAGGGAAAGCTCCTACAATGAGCAGTTCTTC
-,many,TRBJ2-2,TRBV5-1,CASSSYTGNTGELFF,TGCGCCAGCAGCAGTTACACAGGGAACACCGGGGAGCTGTTTTTT
TRBD2,-,TRBJ2-7,TRBV7-2,CASSFQGGGVSYEQYF,TGTGCCAGCAGCTTTCAGGGCGGGGGGGTTTCCTACGAGCAGTACTTC
-,-,TRBJ2-3,TRBV20-1,CSAVVGVSTDTQYF,TGCAGTGCTGTCGTGGGCGTTAGCACAGATACGCAGTATTTT
TRBD2,few,TRBJ2-6,TRBV7-2,CASSPYSGEGGANVLTF,TGTGCCAGCAGCCCTTACTCCGGGGAGGGAGGGGCCAACGTCCTGACTTTC
-,few,TRBJ1-1,TRBV29-1,CSCKSGQLNTEAFF,TGCAGCTGTAAATCGGGCCAGTTGAACACTGAAGCTTTCTTT
-,-,TRBJ1-6,TRBV4-2,CARGGLDGNSPLHF,TGTGCCAGAGGAGGGCTCGACGGGAATTCACCCCTCCACTTT
-,many,TRBJ2-1,TRBV5-1,CASSLTQTSSYNEQFF,TGCGCCAGCAGCCTCACGCAAACGAGCTCCTACAATGAGCAGTTCTTC
-,many,TRBJ2-7,TRBV5-1,CASSSQDYEQYF,TGCGCCAGCAGCTCACAGGACTACGAGCAGTACTTC
-,many,TRBJ2-2,TRBV5-1,CASSLVSRADVGTGELFF,TGCGCCAGCAGCTTGGTATCCCGTGCGGATGTAGGCACCGGGGAGCTGTTTTTT
-,few,TRBJ2-5,TRBV29-1,CSVQVGARETQYF,TGCAGCGTTCAGGTCGGGGCGAGGGAGACCCAGTACTTC
TRBD2,few,TRBJ2-5,TRBV18,CASSLDPAGGMETQYF,TGTGCCAGCTCACTAGATCCAGCGGGGGGGATGGAGACCCAGTACTTC
TRBD1,many,TRBJ2-7,TRBV10-3,CAIRTGTVSSYEQYF,TGTGCCATCAGAACCGGGACAGTCAGCTCCTACGAGCAGTACTTC
TRBD1,many,TRBJ1-1,TRBV7-9,CASSRQGGVREAFF,TGTGCCAGCAGCAGACAGGGGGGTGTTCGGGAAGCTTTCTTT
TRBD1,few,TRBJ2-7,TRBV6-5,CASRGTGYEQYF,TGTGCCAGCAGGGGGACAGGATACGAGCAGTACTTC
-,-,TRBJ1-1,TRBV5-1,CASSSPTGMNTEAFF,TGCGCCAGCAGCTCCCCCACGGGGATGAACACTGAAGCTTTCTTT
TRBD1,few,TRBJ1-1,TRBV5-4,CASSLPGQGRNTEAFF,TGTGCCAGCAGCTTACCCGGACAGGGGCGGAACACTGAAGCTTTCTTT
-,many,TRBJ1-2,TRBV3-1,CASSQEQGGYGYTF,TGTGCCAGCAGCCAAGAACAGGGAGGCTATGGCTACACCTTC
-,-,TRBJ1-1,TRBV5-1,CASRLGQTNTEAFF,TGCGCCAGCAGACTTGGACAGACGAACACTGAAGCTTTCTTT
-,few,TRBJ2-7,TRBV11-2,CASSSRDGSTLEQYF,TGTGCCAGCAGCTCCCGGGACGGGAGTACCTTGGAGCAGTACTTC
TRBD1,few,TRBJ1-1,TRBV10-1,CASSESTGTGASAFF,TGCGCCAGCAGTGAGTCGACCGGGACAGGGGCATCAGCTTTCTTT
TRBD2,few,TRBJ2-5,TRBV6-5,CASSYGTSGDLTQYF,TGTGCCAGCAGTTACGGGACTAGCGGGGACCTGACCCAGTACTTC
-,many,TRBJ2-3,TRBV5-1,CASSAGTQSTDTQYF,TGCGCCAGCAGCGCCGGGACTCAAAGCACAGATACGCAGTATTTT
TRBD1,few,TRBJ1-5,TRBV12-3/TRBV12-4,CASSPRTGGSNQPQHF,TGTGCCAGCAGTCCAAGGACAGGGGGAAGCAATCAGCCCCAGCATTTT
TRBD1,-,TRBJ1-2,TRBV7-8,CASGPNRGQIRHYGYTF,TGTGCCAGCGGGCCGAACAGGGGGCAAATTAGGCACTATGGCTACACCTTC
TRBD1,-,TRBJ1-5,TRBV19,CASSTFGQGEIYSNQPQHF,TGTGCCAGTAGTACCTTCGGACAGGGGGAGATCTATAGCAATCAGCCCCAGCATTTT
-,few,TRBJ1-2,TRBV20-1,CSARDYRVSYGYTF,TGCAGTGCTAGAGACTACAGGGTGAGCTATGGCTACACCTTC
-,many,TRBJ1-5,TRBV5-1,CASSFIPDSNQPQHF,TGCGCCAGCAGCTTTATCCCCGACAGCAATCAGCCCCAGCATTTT
TRBD1,-,TRBJ2-5,TRBV3-1,CASSHRQGFETQYF,TGTGCCAGCAGCCACAGACAGGGATTCGAGACCCAGTACTTC
-,-,TRBJ1-2,TRBV2,CARLTGPRFGYTF,TGTGCCAGATTAACAGGGCCCCGCTTTGGCTACACCTTC
TRBD1,-,TRBJ2-7,TRBV3-1,CASSQLSGTGPYEQYF,TGTGCCAGCAGCCAACTATCGGGGACAGGGCCCTACGAGCAGTACTTC
-,-,TRBJ2-7,TRBV20-1,CSARDSGSSYEQYF,TGCAGTGCTAGAGATTCAGGGAGCTCCTACGAGCAGTACTTC
TRBD1,many,TRBJ1-4,TRBV7-2,CASSLQGAGEKLFF,TGTGCCAGCAGCTTACAGGGGGCTGGGGAAAAACTGTTTTTT
TRBD1,few,TRBJ2-7,TRBV7-9,CASSARAGTGGYEQYF,TGTGCCAGCAGCGCCCGGGCCGGGACAGGGGGCTACGAGCAGTACTTC
-,many,TRBJ2-2,TRBV6-1,CASSEAQSLWGANTGELFF,TGTGCCAGCAGTGAAGCCCAATCTCTATGGGGAGCGAACACCGGGGAGCTGTTTTTT
TRBD1,few,TRBJ1-1,TRBV4-2,CASQEDRSTEAFF,TGTGCCAGCCAAGAGGACAGGAGCACTGAAGCTTTCTTT
-,few,TRBJ2-1,TRBV10-1,CASSESERYNEQFF,TGCGCCAGCAGTGAGTCGGAGAGGTACAATGAGCAGTTCTTC